The 22 T cell receptor beta chains below were found in one sample sequenced in a study of blood T cell repertoires in COVID-19. Sequencing was performed with immunoSEQ multiplex PCR; in TCRdb, only in-frame clones are kept and a portion is missing. Of approximately 250,000 clones in the sample, 65% to 90% were seen once. Sequenced input: peripheral blood. The source is a woman between 65 and 79 years old with COVID-19, enrolled during active disease.

The V call is TRBV9, the J call TRBJ2-1, with 7 bases lining up with TRBD2. Germline values: CDR1 SGDLS, CDR2 YYNGEE. V shed 2 bases, J shed 2 bases, and the junction held 4 bases outside the gene matches. This CDR3 spans 15 amino acids. For the CDR3, the DNA is TGTGCCAGCAGCGTTTCGGGGGGTCCCTACAATGAGCAGTTCTTC. Translating it yields CASSVSGGPYNEQFF.

The J gene is TRBJ1-2, the V gene TRBV2, with 11 positions matching TRBD1. The CDR3 has 16 amino acids. Per the germline V gene, CDR1 is SNHLY and CDR2 is FYNNEI. V dropped 5 bases and J dropped 6; count of bases not matched to a gene: 11. This chain's CDR3 is CASSSLGTGGMDGYTF. The CDR3 nucleotides are TGTGCCAGCAGTTCCCTCGGGACAGGGGGAATGGATGGCTACACCTTC.

This clone has just a few counts. CDR3 region: CASSQDSGQVNTEAFF. Written as DNA, the CDR3 is TGCGCCAGCAGCCAAGATTCTGGGCAGGTGAACACTGAAGCTTTCTTT. V and J are TRBV4-3 and TRBJ1-1; D remains unclear. Germline assignment: CDR1 LGHNA and CDR2 YSLEER. The CDR3 is 16 residues long. Trimming took 0 bases from V and 0 from J, leaving 11 bases between them.

V is TRBV24-1 and J is TRBJ2-3, with 8 bases fitting TRBD2. The CDR3 runs to 15 residues. Germline loops: CDR1 KGHDR, CDR2 SFDVKD. The junction had 10 bases not matched to a gene; V was cut back by 9 bases and J by 3 bases. The CDR3 reads CATQTESGGTDTQYF. CDR3 DNA: TGTGCCACCCAGACGGAGAGCGGGGGAACAGATACGCAGTATTTT.

This chain connects TRBV7-9 to TRBJ2-4; D is possibly TRBD1 (5 bases). The CDR3 sequence is 13 residues long. In germline, CDR1 is SEHNR, CDR2 FQNEAQ (reference sequence). The V end lost 3 bases, the J end lost 5 bases, and 8 bases lay between the germline ends. CDR3 nucleotides: TGTGCCAGCAGCTTCGACAGTGAAAACATTCAGTACTTC. Translated, it gives CASSFDSENIQYF.

This chain connects TRBV9 to TRBJ2-3, with D possibly being TRBD2 (5 bases). Germline assignment: CDR1 SGDLS and CDR2 YYNGEE. The CDR3 covers 15 residues. Trimming pared 4 bases from V and 6 bases from J, leaving 18 bases between. CDR3 sequence: CASSLRSGERDTQYF. DNA of the CDR3: TGTGCCAGCAGCCTACGATCCGGGGAGAGGGATACGCAGTATTTT.

This chain links TRBV30 with TRBJ1-1, with 7 bases lining up with TRBD1. This CDR3 contains 13 residues. CDR1 is GTSNPN, CDR2 SVGIG, per germline (reference sequence). V was clipped by 2 bases and J by 5 bases; unmatched bases: 5. CDR3 sequence reads: CAWSQGGWTEAFF. CDR3 in DNA: TGTGCCTGGAGTCAAGGGGGCTGGACTGAAGCTTTCTTT.

The genes are TRBV29-1 and TRBJ1-1, with D unclear. This CDR3 has 12 amino acids. Trimming took 7 bases from V and 3 from J, leaving 12 bases between them. Germline values: CDR1 SQVTM, CDR2 ANQGSEA. CDR3 sequence reads: CSATNGHTEAFF. The CDR3 DNA reads as TGCAGCGCCACTAACGGTCACACTGAAGCTTTCTTT.

This CDR3 reads CASSQGVSSYEQYF. The CDR3 DNA reads as TGTGCCAGCAGCCAAGGCGTTAGCTCCTACGAGCAGTACTTC. The rearrangement joins TRBV3-1 (or the pseudogene TRBV3-2) to TRBJ2-7; D call uncertain. Per the germline V gene, CDR1 is LGHDT and CDR2 is YNNKEL (reference sequence). Trimming took off 1 base at V and 0 bases at J, with 7 bases between the two ends. The CDR3 is 14 amino acids.

The chain employs TRBV30 and TRBJ2-1, with D maybe TRBD2 (7 bases). V was trimmed by 0 bases and J by 6 bases, leaving 15 bases between them. The CDR3 length is 15 residues. The germline gives CDR1 GTSNPN, CDR2 SVGIG (reference sequence). CDR3 DNA sequence: TGTGCCTGGAGTGTACTGGCGGGGGCCGCCAATGAGCAGTTCTTC. It translates to CAWSVLAGAANEQFF. Combining the CDR3 with reference TRBV30 and TRBJ2-1 gives the whole variable domain SQTIHQWPATLVQPVGSPLSLECTVEGTSNPNLYWYRQAAGRGLQLLFYSVGIGQISSEVPQNLSASRPQDRQFILSSKKLLLSDSGFYLCAWSVLAGAANEQFFGPGTRLTVL.

The genes are TRBV6-5 and TRBJ2-2, with a tentative D call TRBD1 (5 bases). Trimming took off 4 bases at V and 6 bases at J, with 15 bases between the two ends. Germline assignment: CDR1 MNHEY and CDR2 SVGAGI. The CDR3 totals 15 residues. The CDR3 protein is CASSSPDKVAGELFF. CDR3 DNA: TGTGCCAGCAGTTCTCCGGACAAGGTGGCCGGGGAGCTGTTTTTT.

This rearrangement joins TRBV10-2 to TRBJ2-7, with TRBD1 matching over 8 bases. The junction had 12 bases not matched to a gene; V was cut back by 8 bases and J by 0 bases. The CDR3 spans 16 residues. CDR1 and CDR2 from the germline V gene are WSHSY and SAAADI. The CDR3 coding sequence is TGCGCCAGCCGCGCCGCCCAGGGGGCTAGCTCCTACGAGCAGTACTTC. This codes for CASRAAQGASSYEQYF.

The chain recombines TRBV6-5 with TRBJ1-5; 7 bases are a match to TRBD1. The V segment lost 7 bases and the J segment 1 base; nucleotides outside the gene matches: 7. CDR1 and CDR2 from the germline V gene are MNHEY and SVGAGI. This CDR3 is built from 15 residues. CDR3 sequence: CASMSPGQSNQPQHF. CDR3 sequence (DNA): TGTGCCAGCATGTCGCCGGGACAGAGCAATCAGCCCCAGCATTTT.

The chain combines TRBV5-6 with TRBJ1-1, with D unresolved. Trimming stripped 2 bases from V and 5 bases from J, with 16 bases between. Looked up from germline, CDR1 is SGHDT and CDR2 is YYEEEE. The CDR3 extends over 15 amino acids. In DNA, the CDR3 is TGTGCCAGCAGCTTACTCAGCGGTGCGGAGACTGAAGCTTTCTTT. This gives the protein CASSLLSGAETEAFF.

The chain has TRBV5-8 and TRBJ2-7; unclear D gene. CDR1 is SGHTS and CDR2 is YDEGEE in the germline V gene. Trimming took off 0 bases at V and 5 bases at J, with 18 bases between the two ends. The CDR3 contains 16 residues. CDR3 nucleotides: TGTGCCAGCAGCTTGGGGCCGCTCCGCCTTCGGGACGAGCAGTACTTC. It translates to CASSLGPLRLRDEQYF. Supplemented by reference TRBV5-8 and TRBJ2-7, the full variable domain reads EAGVTQSPTHLIKTRGQQATLRCSPISGHTSVYWYQQALGLGLQFLLWYDEGEERNRGNFPPRFSGRQFPNYSSELNVNALELEDSALYLCASSLGPLRLRDEQYFGPGTRLTVT.

The rearrangement links TRBV2 to TRBJ1-3; D might be TRBD1 (6 bases). CDR3 size: 15 residues. Germline V gene lookup returns CDR1 SNHLY and CDR2 FYNNEI. Trimming shortened V by 7 bases and J by 2 bases, and 15 bases separated the two germline ends. CDR3 in DNA: TGTGCCAGCACTTTAGACCCAGGGGCTGGAAACACCATATATTTT. It is translated as CASTLDPGAGNTIYF.

This clone was seen a handful of times. The gene calls are TRBV5-4 and TRBJ1-6; D unresolved. The CDR3 length is 15 residues. Germline CDR1 SGHNT, CDR2 YYREEE (reference sequence). Trimming removed 3 bases at V and 10 bases at J, with 17 bases between. This CDR3 reads CASSSDRGSFSPLHF. The CDR3 DNA follows: TGTGCCAGCAGCTCCGACCGGGGTTCGTTCTCACCCCTCCACTTT.

This chain connects TRBV7-2 to TRBJ1-1; D call uncertain. V lost 4 bases, J lost 2 bases, and 11 bases lay in between. CDR1 is SGHTA and CDR2 is FQGNSA in the germline V gene. CDR3 length: 14 residues. Written as DNA, the CDR3 is TGTGCCAGCAGCTCACAATCTTCAAACACTGAAGCTTTCTTT. This encodes CASSSQSSNTEAFF.

The chain combines TRBV11-2 with TRBJ2-1; 7 bases align to TRBD1. The CDR3 contains 16 residues. The J segment lost 5 bases and the V segment lost 1 base, leaving 8 bases of the junction unmatched. Germline assignment: CDR1 SGHAT and CDR2 FQNNGV. The CDR3 spells CASSLGGTARHNEQFF. As DNA, the CDR3 is TGTGCCAGCAGCTTAGGGGGGACAGCGAGACACAATGAGCAGTTCTTC.

V usage is TRBV28 and J usage is TRBJ1-6; D uncertain. Germline lookup yields CDR1 MDHEN and CDR2 SYDVKM. This CDR3 is built from 12 residues. The ends were cut back, 5 bases at V and 12 bases at J, with 11 bases in the middle. Written as DNA, the CDR3 is TGTGCCAGCAGTCTGGGCCCTAAACCCCTCCACTTT. Translation gives CASSLGPKPLHF.

The chain joins TRBV19 to TRBJ1-3; D not certain. The CDR3 is 14 amino acids. The V gene's germline CDR1 is LNHDA and CDR2 SQIVND (reference sequence). The germline V and J ends were trimmed by 5 bases and 0 bases, with 8 bases remaining between them. CDR3 in amino acids: CASSSTSSGNTIYF. The CDR3 DNA sequence: TGTGCCAGTAGTTCGACAAGCTCTGGAAACACCATATATTTT. Filled out from reference TRBV19 and TRBJ1-3, the complete variable domain reads DGGITQSPKYLFRKEGQNVTLSCEQNLNHDAMYWYRQDPGQGLRLIYYSQIVNDFQKGDIAEGYSVSREKKESFPLTVTSAQKNPTAFYLCASSSTSSGNTIYFGEGSWLTVV.

The chain recombines TRBV4-2 with TRBJ1-6; D gene unclear. From germline, CDR1 is LGHNA and CDR2 YNFKEQ. V lost 0 bases to trimming and J lost 9 bases, with 6 bases between them. The CDR3 runs to 13 residues. The CDR3 DNA sequence: TGTGCCAGCAGCCAAGATGCGTTTTCACCCCTCCACTTT. Translated: CASSQDAFSPLHF.